The 8 T cell receptor beta chains below come from one sample, sequenced in a study of blood T cell repertoires in COVID-19. Profiled with immunoSEQ multiplex PCR; TCRdb holds only in-frame clones, not every one. This table holds just over 300,000 clones, roughly 87% found once. The sample comprised peripheral blood. These receptors were collected from a young man with active or convalescent COVID-19.

CDR3 sequence: CASSRVVGQGGTEAFF. The CDR3 DNA reads as TGCGCCAGCAGCCGAGTAGTGGGACAGGGAGGCACTGAAGCTTTCTTT. This chain links TRBV4-1 with TRBJ1-1; the match to TRBD1 covers 9 bases. Germline values: CDR1 MGHRA, CDR2 YSYEKL. V was pared by 4 bases and J by 4 bases, with 10 bases of the junction left unmatched. The CDR3 covers 16 residues.

This chain connects TRBV7-2 to TRBJ2-6; a weak D match, TRBD1 (6 bases). Looked up from germline, CDR1 is SGHTA and CDR2 is FQGNSA. The CDR3 runs 17 residues. V was shortened by 4 bases and J by 0 bases, with 13 bases between the two germline ends. CDR3 nucleotide sequence: TGTGCCAGCAGCTCACGACAGGACTTCTCTGGGGCCAACGTCCTGACTTTC. Its protein product is CASSSRQDFSGANVLTF. Using reference TRBV7-2 and TRBJ2-6 for the parts outside the CDR3, the full variable domain is GAGVSQSPSNKVTEKGKDVELRCDPISGHTALYWYRQSLGQGLEFLIYFQGNSAPDKSGLPSDRFSAERTGGSVSTLTIQRTQQEDSAVYLCASSSRQDFSGANVLTFGAGSRLTVL.

The chain couples TRBV24-1 to TRBJ2-2, with a weak D call TRBD2 (6 bases). This CDR3 contains 15 residues. Germline V gives CDR1 KGHDR, CDR2 SFDVKD. V shed 2 bases and J shed 1 base, with 7 bases lying between them. The chain's CDR3 is CATSDWRENTGELFF. The CDR3 DNA reads as TGTGCCACCAGTGATTGGCGGGAGAACACCGGGGAGCTGTTTTTT.

J is TRBJ2-3 and V is TRBV28; 10 positions agree with TRBD1. Germline CDR1 is MDHEN and CDR2 is SYDVKM. V shed 6 bases and J 6 bases; nucleotides not matched to a gene: 15. This CDR3 spans 17 amino acids. CDR3: CASRARQGAIGYDTQYF. CDR3 DNA sequence: TGTGCCAGCAGGGCCCGACAGGGGGCAATAGGATACGATACGCAGTATTTT.

The CDR3 protein is CASSAGQVMNTEAFF. The CDR3 nucleotides read TGTGCCAGCAGCGCGGGACAGGTCATGAACACTGAAGCTTTCTTT. The V and J genes are TRBV9 and TRBJ1-1; TRBD1 aligns across 8 bases. The CDR3 is 15 residues long. Losses at the gene ends were 3 bases for V and 0 bases for J; bases not matched to a gene: 4. Germline V CDR1 and CDR2: SGDLS, YYNGEE. The variable domain in full, with the rest retrieved from reference TRBV9 and TRBJ1-1, is DSGVTQTPKHLITATGQRVTLRCSPRSGDLSVYWYQQSLDQGLQFLIQYYNGEERAKGNILERFSAQQFPDLHSELNLSSLELGDSALYFCASSAGQVMNTEAFFGQGTRLTVV.

The chain has TRBV7-2 and TRBJ2-7; 12 bases are a match to TRBD1. Germline V gene data show CDR1 as SGHTA and CDR2 as FQGNSA. This CDR3 spans 16 amino acids. V dropped 4 bases and J dropped 4; count of bases not matched to a gene: 8. The CDR3 loop reads CASSWTGTGGLYEQYF. The DNA of the CDR3 is TGTGCCAGCAGCTGGACCGGGACAGGGGGCTTGTACGAGCAGTACTTC.

The CDR3 region has the DNA TGTGCCAGCAGTGCCAGCGTATCCTACAATGAGCAGTTCTTC. Protein product: CASSASVSYNEQFF. V gene TRBV6-6 combines with J gene TRBJ2-1; D uncertain. The CDR3 spans 14 residues. V lost 5 bases to trimming and J lost 1 base, with 9 bases between them. CDR1 and CDR2 from the germline V gene are MNHNY and SVGAGI (reference sequence).

In its sample, this clone was seen once. V gene TRBV10-2 combines with J gene TRBJ2-7, with 12 bases matching TRBD2. Per germline, CDR1 WSHSY and CDR2 SAAADI. Trimming cost V 4 bases and J 6 bases; bases outside gene matches: 10. This CDR3 comprises 16 residues. CDR3 region: CASSGTPSGGAREQYF. The CDR3 region has the DNA TGCGCCAGCAGTGGGACCCCTAGCGGGGGGGCTCGCGAGCAGTACTTC.